This TCR beta chain comes out of a study of blood T cell repertoires in COVID-19. Method: immunoSEQ multiplex PCR; TCRdb's copy keeps in-frame clones and lacks some. The table shows roughly 310,000 clones, with 85% to 90% occurring only once. V was cut by 2 bases and J by 10 bases, with 12 bases left in between. CDR1 and CDR2 from the germline V gene are KGHSH and LQKENI. CDR3 length: 13 residues. This clone has a single count. The chain joins TRBV18 to TRBJ2-1, with D uncertain. The receptor was isolated from a woman in her thirties with COVID-19, enrolled during active disease. The sample comprised peripheral blood. The CDR3 sequence: CASSPRETREQFF. CDR3 coding DNA: TGTGCCAGCTCACCAAGAGAGACGAGGGAGCAGTTCTTC.